This T cell receptor (beta chain) is from a study of cytomegalovirus exposure and HLA in healthy donors. About this clone itself: Its antigen is undetermined. Other DNA sequences in the sample encode the same CDR3.

PCR used 60 Vbeta primers and 13 Jbeta primers. As processed by the authors: In a later analysis, the count reached roughly 80 million unique TCR beta chains, with around 11 million shared. The table came from immunoSEQ multiplex PCR; TCRdb's copy has only in-frame clones and leaves some out. V and J calls and clone size are given by that table; D and trimming were obtained from the DNA. The profile shows 130,000 to 150,000 clones, about 75% of them singletons. The CDR3 sequence is 13 residues long. V lost 8 bases and J 3 bases, leaving 13 bases between the germline ends. CDR1 LNHDA and CDR2 SQIVND come from the germline V gene (reference sequence). Whole-study findings and limits: About 87% or about 30% of the time was how often most TCR beta V segments were productive, according to an earlier analysis. Most TCR sequences were uncommon, yet certain public TCRs appeared in many donors. The classifier reportedly diagnosed cytomegalovirus status with high specificity and sensitivity.

Material: PBMCs. This chain uses TRBV19 with TRBJ1-1; D is unresolved. This clonotype was sampled from a male donor in good health and CMV-seronegative. CDR3 region: CASSPSGYTEAFF. The DNA of the CDR3 is TGTGCCAGTTCCCCGTCCGGGTACACTGAAGCTTTCTTT.